Many counts were recorded for the clone carrying this TCR beta chain. MiXCR was run by TCRdb on the 5' RACE reads, yielding one entry per CDR3 protein. The sample lists 100,000 to 150,000 distinct CDR3 sequences; 15% to 20% were seen once. Trimming took off 3 bases at V and 5 bases at J, with 19 bases between the two ends. Germline V gives CDR1 DFQATT, CDR2 SNEGSKA (reference sequence). There are 15 residues in the CDR3. The data stem from a study of T-cell memory formation after mild COVID-19. The sample was PBMCs or a T cell subset sorted from them (not recorded which). V and J are TRBV20-1 and TRBJ2-5; D possibly corresponds to TRBD1 (6 bases). The origin of this receptor is a man aged 18 to 30 who had mild COVID-19 (a few samples of this study predate the infection). Cell type and time point are not known. The CDR3 is CSASPGQFWGETQYF. CDR3 nucleotide sequence: TGCAGTGCTAGCCCCGGACAGTTCTGGGGGGAGACCCAGTACTTC.